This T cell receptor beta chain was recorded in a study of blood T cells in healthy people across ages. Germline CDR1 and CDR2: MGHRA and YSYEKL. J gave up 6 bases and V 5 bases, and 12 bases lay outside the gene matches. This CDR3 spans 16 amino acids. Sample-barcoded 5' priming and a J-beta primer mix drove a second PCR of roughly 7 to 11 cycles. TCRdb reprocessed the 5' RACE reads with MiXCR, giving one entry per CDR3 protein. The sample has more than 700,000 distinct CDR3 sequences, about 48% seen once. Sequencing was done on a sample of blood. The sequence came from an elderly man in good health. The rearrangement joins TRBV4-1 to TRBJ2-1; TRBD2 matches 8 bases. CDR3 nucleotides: TGCGCCAGCAGCGCCCAGCCGGGACTAGGGCTCAATGAGCAGTTCTTC. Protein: CASSAQPGLGLNEQFF.